Listed below are T cell receptor beta chains from one sample, sequenced in a study of CD8 T cells in ankylosing spondylitis. TCRdb reprocessed the 5' RACE reads with MiXCR, giving one entry per CDR3 protein. The sample holds just under 95,000 distinct CDR3 sequences, about 9.1% seen once. The sequencing input was blood, either unsorted or a sorted T cell fraction (not recorded which). The receptors shown here come from a male donor with ankylosing spondylitis or in good health (not recorded which). CDR3s include the opening cysteine and the closing phenylalanine or tryptophan. The D gene is left open where the match is weak. A clone size is listed for some rows: how often the clone was seen (once, few, many), or a class if it is expanded.

CAISDGSRAGELFF	TGTGCCATCAGTGATGGGAGCCGGGCCGGGGAGCTGTTTTTT	NA	many	TRBJ2-2	TRBV10-3
CSARAGAATDTQYF	TGCAGTGCTCGAGCGGGGGCCGCCACAGATACGCAGTATTTT	TRBD2	many	TRBJ2-3	TRBV20-1
CASSRGGTNTGELFF	TGTGCCAGCAGCCGGGGGGGGACGAACACCGGGGAGCTGTTTTTT	TRBD2	many	TRBJ2-2	TRBV12-3/TRBV12-4
CASSLGQGYGTDTQYF	TGCGCCAGCAGCTTGGGCCAGGGGTACGGCACAGATACGCAGTATTTT	NA	many	TRBJ2-3	TRBV5-1
CASRRRPGRAQHF	TGTGCCAGCAGAAGACGCCCGGGACGGGCCCAGCATTTT	NA	many	TRBJ1-5	TRBV28
CASSQAPGTGGADTQYF	TGCGCCAGCAGCCAAGCCCCCGGGACAGGGGGGGCAGATACGCAGTATTTT	TRBD1	few	TRBJ2-3	TRBV4-1
CASGRGSDQPQHF	TGTGCCAGCGGGCGCGGCTCGGATCAGCCCCAGCATTTT	NA	many	TRBJ1-5	TRBV7-9
CASSLVASSTDTQYF	TGCGCCAGCAGCTTGGTGGCCTCTAGCACAGATACGCAGTATTTT	NA	many	TRBJ2-3	TRBV5-1
CASSLVPGGEQYF	TGTGCCAGCAGCTTAGTCCCCGGGGGCGAGCAGTACTTC	NA	few	TRBJ2-7	TRBV7-6
CASSLGTAGGYTF	TGCGCCAGCAGCTTGGGGACAGCTGGAGGCTACACCTTC	NA	many	TRBJ1-2	TRBV5-1
CASSLSGGHTDTQYF	TGTGCCAGCAGCTTAAGCGGGGGCCACACAGATACGCAGTATTTT	NA	many	TRBJ2-3	TRBV7-3
CASSPSVGLIQETQYF	TGTGCCAGCAGCCCCTCGGTGGGGTTGATCCAGGAGACCCAGTACTTC	NA	many	TRBJ2-5	TRBV7-9
CAVGGPTGELFF	TGTGCCGTGGGGGGGCCAACCGGGGAGCTGTTTTTT	NA	few	TRBJ2-2	TRBV28
CASIQRQSSYNEQFF	TGTGCCAGCATCCAACGGCAGAGCTCCTACAATGAGCAGTTCTTC	NA	NA	TRBJ2-1	TRBV7-9
CASSSLLGQGARTGELFF	TGTGCCAGCAGCTCATTGCTGGGACAGGGGGCGCGGACCGGGGAGCTGTTTTTT	TRBD1	many	TRBJ2-2	TRBV5-6
CASSEADRGNSPLHF	TGTGCCAGCAGTGAAGCAGACAGGGGTAATTCACCCCTCCACTTT	TRBD1	many	TRBJ1-6	TRBV2
CSARDLSGLGYTDTQYF	TGCAGTGCTAGAGATTTATCCGGACTGGGGTACACAGATACGCAGTATTTT	NA	many	TRBJ2-3	TRBV20-1
CASSLVGPGAQLGNEQFF	TGTGCTAGCAGCTTAGTGGGGCCCGGCGCCCAACTAGGGAATGAGCAGTTCTTC	NA	many	TRBJ2-1	TRBV7-7
CASSLGQGYTF	TGCGCCAGCAGCTTGGGTCAGGGCTACACCTTC	NA	many	TRBJ1-2	TRBV5-1
CSARAGNSYEQYF	TGCAGCGCCCGAGCAGGGAACTCCTACGAGCAGTACTTC	NA	many	TRBJ2-7	TRBV29-1
CASSGTSTNAKLFF	TGTGCCAGCAGCGGGACTTCTACTAATGCAAAACTGTTTTTT	NA	NA	TRBJ1-4	TRBV6-1
CASSPDLRGGLETQYF	TGTGCCAGCAGCCCTGATTTGCGGGGGGGCCTGGAGACCCAGTACTTC	TRBD2	many	TRBJ2-5	TRBV7-3
CASSQTARTFF	TGTGCCAGCAGCCAGACTGCACGGACGTTCTTC	NA	many	TRBJ2-1	TRBV12-3/TRBV12-4
CSAREGSRTMNTEAFF	TGCAGTGCTAGAGAAGGCAGTCGAACTATGAACACTGAAGCTTTCTTT	NA	many	TRBJ1-1	TRBV20-1
CASSARGLAGGQETQYF	TGTGCCAGCTCAGCGAGAGGACTAGCGGGGGGACAAGAGACCCAGTACTTC	TRBD2	few	TRBJ2-5	TRBV18
CASRPTPGTGGRDTQYF	TGTGCCAGCAGACCTACACCCGGGACAGGGGGCAGAGATACGCAGTATTTT	TRBD1	many	TRBJ2-3	TRBV27
CARGGGPLYEQYF	TGTGCCAGAGGAGGGGGGCCCCTTTACGAGCAGTACTTC	NA	NA	TRBJ2-7	TRBV2
CASSLLDGEQYF	TGCGCCAGCAGCCTCCTCGACGGCGAGCAGTACTTC	NA	many	TRBJ2-7	TRBV5-1
CASSLAGLAWTDTQYF	TGCGCCAGCAGCTTGGCCGGGCTAGCCTGGACAGATACGCAGTATTTT	NA	NA	TRBJ2-3	TRBV5-1
CASSPGDRVVGYTF	TGTGCCAGCAGCCCTGGGGACAGGGTAGTTGGCTACACCTTC	TRBD1	NA	TRBJ1-2	TRBV5-6
CASSPPNGDHEQYF	TGTGCCAGCTCACCACCTAATGGGGACCACGAGCAGTACTTC	NA	NA	TRBJ2-7	TRBV18
CSAAQNREINYGYTF	TGCAGCGCCGCACAGAATAGAGAAATTAACTATGGCTACACCTTC	NA	NA	TRBJ1-2	TRBV29-1
CSAKSQGATEAFF	TGCAGTGCTAAATCACAGGGGGCCACTGAAGCTTTCTTT	TRBD1	many	TRBJ1-1	TRBV20-1
CASSLLAGVKETQYF	TGTGCCAGCAGTTTACTAGCGGGGGTAAAAGAGACCCAGTACTTC	TRBD2	many	TRBJ2-5	TRBV12-3/TRBV12-4